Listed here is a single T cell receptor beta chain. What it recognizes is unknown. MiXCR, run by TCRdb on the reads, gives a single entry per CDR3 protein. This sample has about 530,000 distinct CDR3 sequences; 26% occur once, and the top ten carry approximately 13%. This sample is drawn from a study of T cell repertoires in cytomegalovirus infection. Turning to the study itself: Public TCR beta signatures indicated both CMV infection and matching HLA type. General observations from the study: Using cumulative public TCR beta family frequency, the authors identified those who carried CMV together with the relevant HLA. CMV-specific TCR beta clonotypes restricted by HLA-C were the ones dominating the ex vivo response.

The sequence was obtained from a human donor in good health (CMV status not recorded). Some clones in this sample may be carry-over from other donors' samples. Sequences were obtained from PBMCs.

This chain's CDR3 is CASSIRDRVSPGELFF. The CDR3 bases are TGTGCCAGCAGCATCCGGGACAGGGTTTCTCCCGGGGAGCTGTTTTTT. V usage is TRBV7-8 and J usage is TRBJ2-2, with 9 bases identical to TRBD1. The CDR3 spans 16 residues. The V gene end was trimmed by 5 bases and the J gene end by 6 bases; junction bases not matched to a gene: 10. The germline CDR1 and CDR2 sequences are SGHVS and FQNEAQ.